This is a list of T cell receptor beta chains from one sample in a study of graft-versus-host responses after intestinal transplantation. Repertoires were generated with immunoSEQ multiplex PCR, while TCRdb's copy carries only in-frame clones and drops some. The sample holds around 100,000 clones; more than 80% are singletons and the top ten take under 0.3%. No antigen has been assigned to these receptors. The specimen comprised unstimulated CD4+ T cells sorted from spleen or lymph node cells, sampled before transplant. The receptors originated from a human donor who was the organ donor for an intestinal transplant. CDR3s include the opening cysteine and the closing phenylalanine or tryptophan. The D gene is left open where the match is weak. Only some rows state a clone size, as once, few, many or a class for expanded clones.

j_call cdr3_length d_call clone_size v_call cdr3_nt cdr3_aa
TRBJ1-4 15 NA few TRBV6-5 TGTGCCAGCAGTTACGACTGGGCCGGTGGTGAAAAACTGTTTTTT CASSYDWAGGEKLFF
TRBJ2-7 14 TRBD1 NA TRBV2 TGTGCCAGCACAATTCGACAGGGGTCAGGCGAGCAGTACTTC CASTIRQGSGEQYF
TRBJ2-1 18 TRBD1 NA TRBV10-3 TGTGCCATCAGTCTTGACGGACAGGAGTTTACCCAACACAATGAGCAGTTCTTC CAISLDGQEFTQHNEQFF
TRBJ1-1 15 NA NA TRBV6-1 TGTGCCAGCAGACTACGCAGGGAAACGAGCACTGAAGCTTTCTTT CASRLRRETSTEAFF
TRBJ2-7 14 TRBD1 few TRBV19 TGTGCCAGTAGTAGGGACAGGGGACCCTACGAGCAGTACTTC CASSRDRGPYEQYF
TRBJ2-1 17 TRBD2 NA TRBV4-1 TGCGCCAGCAGCCAAGATGGACTAAGCGGGGATGACAATGAGCAGTTCTTC CASSQDGLSGDDNEQFF
TRBJ1-5 15 NA NA TRBV28 TGTGCCAGCAACCCGAACCCCGGGATCAATCAGCCCCAGCATTTT CASNPNPGINQPQHF
TRBJ1-2 16 NA once TRBV5-1 TGCGCCAGCAGGCGCGCCCCCCTGACGGTACCCTATGGCTACACCTTC CASRRAPLTVPYGYTF
TRBJ1-6 12 NA once TRBV27 TGTGCCAGCAGTTTCAGGCATTCACCCCTCCACTTT CASSFRHSPLHF
TRBJ2-7 14 TRBD1 NA TRBV5-6 TGTGCCAGCAGCGGGACAGGTAGCTCCTACGAGCAGTACTTC CASSGTGSSYEQYF
TRBJ1-1 13 TRBD1 NA TRBV7-9 TGTGCCAGCACAGGGGGGTCATACACTGAAGCTTTCTTT CASTGGSYTEAFF
TRBJ2-7 12 NA NA TRBV2 TGTGCCAGCAGCAGGGACGCTGGGGAGCAGTACTTC CASSRDAGEQYF
TRBJ1-1 14 NA once TRBV6-1 TGTGCCAGCGCTGATTGGGGGGCGAACACTGAAGCTTTCTTT CASADWGANTEAFF
TRBJ1-1 12 TRBD1 NA TRBV30 TGTGCCTGGCACCAGGGGGGCACTGAAGCTTTCTTT CAWHQGGTEAFF
TRBJ2-5 14 TRBD2 few TRBV14 TGTGCCAGCAGCCAAGCTAGCGGCCAAGAGACCCAGTACTTC CASSQASGQETQYF
TRBJ1-3 14 NA once TRBV18 TGTGCCAGCTCACCACAGCAAGGAGGAAACACCATATATTTT CASSPQQGGNTIYF
TRBJ2-5 14 TRBD2 once TRBV7-9 TGTGCCAGCAGCCCGGGACTAGCCGAAGAGACCCAGTACTTC CASSPGLAEETQYF
TRBJ2-7 16 TRBD1 NA TRBV15 TGTGCCACCAGCAGAGATGTCAGGGGGCAGGTCTACGAGCAGTACTTC CATSRDVRGQVYEQYF
TRBJ2-6 12 NA few TRBV6-5 TGTGCCAGCAGTGCTGGGGCCAACGTCCTGACTTTC CASSAGANVLTF
TRBJ2-7 14 TRBD2 few TRBV6-1 TGTGCCAGCAGTAAACTTAGCGGGACTTACGAGCAGTACTTC CASSKLSGTYEQYF
TRBJ2-3 12 TRBD2 NA TRBV7-9 TGTGCCAGCAGCTTAGCGGGAGGGGCGCAGTATTTT CASSLAGGAQYF
TRBJ1-4 14 NA NA TRBV30 TGTGCCTGGAGTACCAGGACGGAGAATGAAAAACTGTTTTTT CAWSTRTENEKLFF
TRBJ1-1 14 NA NA TRBV5-1 TGCGCCAGCAGCTTACTAGGACAGAACACTGAAGCTTTCTTT CASSLLGQNTEAFF
TRBJ2-5 14 NA NA TRBV6-5 TGTGCCAGCAGTTACTCGACCCTGGGGATTGGGAAGTACTTC CASSYSTLGIGKYF
TRBJ2-3 15 TRBD1 NA TRBV6-6 TGTGCCAGCAGTTACTCGGACAGGGGCACAGATACGCAGTATTTT CASSYSDRGTDTQYF
TRBJ1-2 15 TRBD1 NA TRBV5-1 TGCGCCAGCAGTAGGACAGGGAACCCTAACTATGGCTACACCTTC CASSRTGNPNYGYTF
TRBJ2-6 14 NA NA TRBV5-1 TGCGCCAGCAGCTTCGGGTCTGGGGCCAACGTCCTGACTTTC CASSFGSGANVLTF
TRBJ1-5 15 NA NA TRBV19 TGTGCCAGTAGTCCGGCTGTAGGTCGGAATCAGCCCCAGCATTTT CASSPAVGRNQPQHF
TRBJ2-5 14 NA NA TRBV2 TGTGCCAGCAGTGCTCCCCTCGGTGGAGAGACCCAGTACTTC CASSAPLGGETQYF
TRBJ1-5 11 NA once TRBV27 TGTGCCAGCAGTCCGGGGACGCCCCAGCATTTT CASSPGTPQHF
TRBJ1-5 12 NA NA TRBV28 TGTGCCAGCAGGGCCCTTAATCAGCCCCAGCATTTT CASRALNQPQHF
TRBJ2-2 15 NA NA TRBV19 TGTGCCAGTAGTACGACAGCGGAGGCGGGGGGGGAGCTGTTTTTT CASSTTAEAGGELFF
TRBJ1-2 13 NA NA TRBV30 TGTGCCTGGAGTACCGGGACCGCCTATGGCTACACCTTC CAWSTGTAYGYTF
TRBJ2-1 17 TRBD2 NA TRBV14 TGTGCCAGCAGCCAACTCTACGAGCGGGAGCTCTACAATGAGCAGTTCTTC CASSQLYERELYNEQFF
TRBJ2-7 16 TRBD2 NA TRBV11-2 TGTGCCAGCAGCTTAGTGGCCAGCGGGAGGTCCTACGAGCAGTACTTC CASSLVASGRSYEQYF
TRBJ2-2 15 TRBD1 NA TRBV7-2 TGTGCCAGCAGCGGGGGGACAGGGTACACCGGGGAGCTGTTTTTT CASSGGTGYTGELFF
TRBJ2-5 14 NA NA TRBV7-3 TGTGCCCCATATACCCACTGGCCTCAAGAGACCCAGTACTTC CAPYTHWPQETQYF
TRBJ2-3 17 TRBD1 NA TRBV27 TGTGCCAGCAGGACCTACCTCGACAGGGGGCAAGGAGATACGCAGTATTTT CASRTYLDRGQGDTQYF
TRBJ2-2 12 TRBD2 NA TRBV30 TGTGCCTGGAGGAGACTAGCGGGGGAGCTGTTTTTT CAWRRLAGELFF
TRBJ2-2 14 NA NA TRBV19 TGTGCCAGTAGTATCGCTAGCCGGACCGGGGAGCTGTTTTTT CASSIASRTGELFF
TRBJ1-2 14 NA NA TRBV19 TGTGCCAGTAGCCGCGGTGATTTTAACTATGGCTACACCTTC CASSRGDFNYGYTF
TRBJ2-4 13 NA NA TRBV6-1 TGTGCCAGCAGTGAAGACAGGGCTGACATTCAGTACTTC CASSEDRADIQYF
TRBJ2-4 19 TRBD2 once TRBV10-3 TGTGCCATCAGTGAGCCAAGCCTGGGACTAGCGGCAACAGGGAGCATTCAGTACTTC CAISEPSLGLAATGSIQYF
TRBJ2-7 14 NA once TRBV2 TGTGCCAGCTTTCCAAGACTCGGGGCGTACGAGCAGTACTTC CASFPRLGAYEQYF
TRBJ1-3 12 NA NA TRBV11-2 TGTGCCAGCAGCTTGTGGGGAAACACCATATATTTT CASSLWGNTIYF
TRBJ2-3 16 NA NA TRBV10-1 TGCGCCAGCAGCGAAGTAGTTGGGGGAGACCAAGATACGCAGTATTTT CASSEVVGGDQDTQYF
TRBJ2-5 17 NA NA TRBV7-8 TGTGCCAGCAGCTTAGCGCAGGGCGGGCACTTGCAAGAGACCCAGTACTTC CASSLAQGGHLQETQYF
TRBJ2-7 14 NA NA TRBV28 TGTGCCAGCAGTGCTCCGGGACACACCTACGAGCAGTACTTC CASSAPGHTYEQYF
TRBJ2-5 14 NA NA TRBV2 TGTGCCAGCAGTGAACTACGTCTAGGGGAGACCCAGTACTTC CASSELRLGETQYF
TRBJ2-7 15 TRBD1 NA TRBV7-9 TGTGCCAGCAGCCCGGACAGGGGAAAAGGATACGAGCAGTACTTC CASSPDRGKGYEQYF
TRBJ2-7 12 NA few TRBV2 TGTGCCAGCCTGGGACTCCCCGGCGAGCAGTACTTC CASLGLPGEQYF
TRBJ1-1 14 NA NA TRBV6-1 TGTGCCAGCAGTTATTGGATGATGAACACTGAAGCTTTCTTT CASSYWMMNTEAFF
TRBJ2-3 15 TRBD1 once TRBV9 TGTGCCAGCAGAAGGCGGGACAGGGACACAGATACGCAGTATTTT CASRRRDRDTDTQYF
TRBJ2-1 12 NA NA TRBV28 TGTGCCAGCGGCTCCACCTACAATGAGCAGTTCTTC CASGSTYNEQFF
TRBJ2-1 15 NA NA TRBV27 TGTGCCAGCAGTCCGCGGGGAAGCTCCTACAATGAGCAGTTCTTC CASSPRGSSYNEQFF